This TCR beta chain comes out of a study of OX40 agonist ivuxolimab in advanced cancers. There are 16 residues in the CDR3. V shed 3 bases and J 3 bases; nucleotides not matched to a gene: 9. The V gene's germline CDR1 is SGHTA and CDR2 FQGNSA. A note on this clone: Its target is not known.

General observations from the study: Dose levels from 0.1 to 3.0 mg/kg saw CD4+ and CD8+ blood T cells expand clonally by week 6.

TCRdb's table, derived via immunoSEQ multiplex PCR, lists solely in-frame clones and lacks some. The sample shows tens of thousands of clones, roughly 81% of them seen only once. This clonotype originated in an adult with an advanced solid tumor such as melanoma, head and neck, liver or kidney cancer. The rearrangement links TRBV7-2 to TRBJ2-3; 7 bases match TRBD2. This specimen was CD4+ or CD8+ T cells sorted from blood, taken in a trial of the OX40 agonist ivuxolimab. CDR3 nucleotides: TGTGCCAGCAGCTTTGGTGTCGGGAGGAGGACAGATACGCAGTATTTT. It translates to CASSFGVGRRTDTQYF.